A single sample gave rise to the 21 T cell receptor beta chains below, sequenced in a study of blood T cells in healthy people across ages. Through a sample-barcoded 5' primer and a J-beta primer mix, a second PCR was run for roughly 6 to 12 cycles. MiXCR, run by TCRdb on the 5' RACE reads, gives a single entry per CDR3 protein. Among 1.5 million to 1.8 million distinct CDR3 sequences listed, approximately 43% were seen once. Sequenced input: blood. The receptors stem from a woman younger than 30 in good health.

Details on this clonotype: This clone may be a read error of a much larger clone one base away. The J gene is TRBJ1-2, the V gene TRBV12-3 or TRBV12-4, with D uncertain. The CDR3 is 13 amino acids. The CDR3 protein is CASNLARGYGYTF. The CDR3 DNA is TGTGCCAGCAATTTAGCGCGGGGCTATGGCTACACCTTC.

This clonotype was detected a few times. The chain combines TRBV6-2 or TRBV6-3 with TRBJ2-1, with 8 bases lining up with TRBD2. This CDR3 spans 16 amino acids. Germline CDR1 reads MNHEY; CDR2 reads SVGEGT. Unmatched junction bases numbered 17, after V lost 6 bases and J lost 10 bases. CDR3 sequence reads: CASSLGGIAGQWEQFF. Written as DNA, the CDR3 is TGTGCCAGCAGCCTAGGTGGAATAGCGGGGCAGTGGGAGCAGTTCTTC.

The rearrangement uses TRBV11-1 and TRBJ2-1; TRBD2 aligns across 13 bases. The junction had 3 bases not matched to a gene; V was cut back by 4 bases and J by 9 bases. Germline CDR1 SGHAT, CDR2 FQDESV (reference sequence). This CDR3 has 14 amino acids. The CDR3 protein is CASSSGLAGSEQFF. As DNA, the CDR3 is TGTGCCAGCAGCTCGGGACTAGCGGGATCTGAGCAGTTCTTC. Based on the CDR3 plus reference TRBV11-1 and TRBJ2-1, the full variable domain is EAEVAQSPRYKITEKSQAVAFWCDPISGHATLYWYRQILGQGPELLVQFQDESVVDDSQLPKDRFSAERLKGVDSTLKIQPAELGDSAMYLCASSSGLAGSEQFFGPGTRLTVL.

CDR3 amino acids: CASSEGKRGGTDTQYF. CDR3 in DNA: TGTGCCAGCAGTGAGGGGAAGCGGGGGGGCACAGATACGCAGTATTTT. The J gene is TRBJ2-3, the V gene TRBV2; TRBD2 agrees at 9 bases. V shed 3 bases, J shed 1 base, and the junction held 5 bases outside the gene matches. Germline lookup yields CDR1 SNHLY and CDR2 FYNNEI. The CDR3 runs 16 residues.

The V and J genes are TRBV6-6 and TRBJ1-2, with D perhaps TRBD1 (5 bases). The CDR3 length is 14 residues. Per germline, CDR1 MNHNY and CDR2 SVGAGI (reference sequence). With 6 bases removed from V and 4 bases from J, the gap between germline ends came to 15 bases. CDR3 in DNA: TGTGCCAGCAGCAACCGTGAGGGGCCCTATGGCTACACCTTC. The encoded protein is CASSNREGPYGYTF.

The chain uses TRBV19 and TRBJ2-1; unclear D gene. Germline V gene sequence: CDR1 LNHDA, CDR2 SQIVND (reference sequence). CDR3 length: 15 amino acids. Trimming removed 5 bases from V and 7 bases from J, with 18 bases in between. In DNA, the CDR3 is TGTGCCAGTAGTGCCTCACCAGGTTTGGGAAATGAGCAGTTCTTC. It encodes CASSASPGLGNEQFF.

This clonotype was counted only a few times. V gene TRBV11-2 combines with J gene TRBJ1-6, with a weak D call TRBD1 (6 bases). Germline V CDR1 and CDR2: SGHAT, FQNNGV. The CDR3 contains 14 residues. V lost 6 bases, J lost 6 bases, and 12 bases lay in between. CDR3 sequence: CASSPGQPNSPLHF. The CDR3 DNA is TGTGCCAGCAGTCCGGGACAACCTAATTCACCCCTCCACTTT.

This chain uses TRBV20-1 with TRBJ1-6, with unresolved D. Between the trimmed V and J ends, which lost 5 bases and 4 bases, there was a span of 9 bases. This CDR3 has 13 residues. The germline gives CDR1 DFQATT, CDR2 SNEGSKA (reference sequence). For the CDR3, the DNA is TGCAGTGCTCCTTCGCCGTATAATTCACCCCTCCACTTT. Protein product: CSAPSPYNSPLHF.

DNA of the CDR3: TGCAGCGTTGTGGACAGTTCGAACACTGAAGCTTTCTTT. The encoded protein is CSVVDSSNTEAFF. This chain connects TRBV29-1 to TRBJ1-1; tentative D call: TRBD1 (6 bases). V shed 4 bases and J shed 1 base, with 10 bases lying between them. From germline, CDR1 is SQVTM and CDR2 ANQGSEA. This CDR3 has 13 amino acids.

The chain is built from TRBV7-2 and TRBJ1-1; D uncertain. Trimming left V 5 bases short and J 4 bases short, with 14 bases between. The CDR3 covers 14 residues. Germline V gives CDR1 SGHTA, CDR2 FQGNSA. The CDR3 spells CASSPDLEGTEAFF. CDR3 nucleotides: TGTGCCAGCAGCCCGGACCTGGAGGGCACTGAAGCTTTCTTT.

The rearrangement links TRBV6-2 or TRBV6-3 to TRBJ2-2, with D unclear. Germline-derived CDR1 and CDR2 are MNHEY and SVGEGT. The CDR3 totals 15 residues. Trimming took 2 bases from V and 5 from J, leaving 12 bases between them. The CDR3 region is CASSYGDLTTGELFF. CDR3 DNA: TGTGCCAGCAGTTACGGTGACCTGACTACCGGGGAGCTGTTTTTT.

The V gene is TRBV29-1, the J gene TRBJ1-5; D may be TRBD1 (5 bases). This CDR3 comprises 13 residues. Per the germline V gene, CDR1 is SQVTM and CDR2 is ANQGSEA. The ends were cut back, 3 bases at V and 3 bases at J, with 9 bases in the middle. CDR3 region: CSVDGGDNQPQHF. The DNA for the CDR3 is TGCAGCGTTGATGGGGGGGACAATCAGCCCCAGCATTTT.

V usage is TRBV20-1 and J usage is TRBJ2-4, with 8 bases that match TRBD2. The J call may be faulty, since TRBJ2-7 better matches the DNA end. The length of the CDR3 is 14 residues. Germline CDR1 reads DFQATT; CDR2 reads SNEGSKA (reference sequence). This CDR3 reads CSASRLAGSYEQYF. DNA of the CDR3: TGCAGTGCTAGTCGGTTAGCGGGGAGCTACGAGCAGTACTTC.

The rearrangement links TRBV27 to TRBJ1-5; D remains ambiguous. V lost 4 bases and J lost 9, with 13 bases in between. Germline CDR1 and CDR2: MNHEY and SMNVEV (reference sequence). CDR3 size: 13 residues. The DNA for the CDR3 is TGTGCCAGCAGTTCCGTCGGGCCACGGCCCCAGCATTTT. It codes for CASSSVGPRPQHF.

The V and J genes are TRBV13 and TRBJ1-1; no reliable D call. V gave up 0 bases and J gave up 7 bases, with 12 bases separating them. Germline V gives CDR1 PRHDT, CDR2 FYEKMQ (reference sequence). This CDR3 has 14 amino acids. CDR3 DNA sequence: TGTGCCAGCAGCTTAGGACGGACCCTCCATGAAGCTTTCTTT. Translation: CASSLGRTLHEAFF.

The chain has TRBV9 and TRBJ2-1; TRBD2 matches at 7 bases. This CDR3 is 15 amino acids long. After removal of 2 bases from V and 13 bases from J, the junction contained 15 bases not matched to a gene. The germline V gene has CDR1 SGDLS and CDR2 YYNGEE. The CDR3 loop is CASSVPSSGGETQFF. CDR3 bases: TGTGCCAGCAGCGTCCCGTCTAGCGGAGGAGAGACCCAGTTCTTC.

Only one count was recorded for this clonotype. V and J are TRBV27 and TRBJ2-6; 9 bases map to TRBD1. Looked up from germline, CDR1 is MNHEY and CDR2 is SMNVEV (reference sequence). V trimming: 8 bases; J trimming: 1 base; junction bases outside the gene matches: 12. This CDR3 spans 18 amino acids. The CDR3 region has the DNA TGTGCCAGCGCCGGATTGGGACAGGGCCTATCTGGGGCCAACGTCCTGACTTTC. Translating gives CASAGLGQGLSGANVLTF.

The chain carries TRBV20-1 and TRBJ2-7, with 10 bases that match TRBD2. J lost 0 bases, V lost 6 bases, and 5 bases had no gene match. Germline CDR1 reads DFQATT; CDR2 reads SNEGSKA (reference sequence). The length of the CDR3 is 14 residues. CDR3 region: CSATSGIFSYEQYF. The CDR3 coding sequence is TGCAGTGCAACTAGCGGGATATTCTCCTACGAGCAGTACTTC.

The chain uses TRBV20-1 and TRBJ1-2; no reliable D call. The V gene's germline CDR1 is DFQATT and CDR2 SNEGSKA (reference sequence). CDR3 length equals 14 residues. V was cut by 0 bases and J by 4 bases, with 12 bases left in between. CDR3 DNA: TGCAGTGCTAGAGATGAGGGTGGCGGCTATGGCTACACCTTC. Its translation is CSARDEGGGYGYTF.

This CDR3 reads CASSPRLAHRSYEQYF. CDR3 DNA: TGTGCCAGCAGTCCCCGACTAGCTCATCGCTCCTACGAGCAGTACTTC. The rearrangement uses TRBV6-6 and TRBJ2-7; 7 bases align to TRBD2. V shed 5 bases and J 0 bases; nucleotides not matched to a gene: 10. This CDR3 has 16 residues. CDR1 MNHNY and CDR2 SVGAGI come from the germline V gene (reference sequence).

The rearrangement links TRBV12-3 or TRBV12-4 to TRBJ2-5; 8 nucleotides agree with TRBD2. The assigned J gene may be wrong: the sequence end matches TRBJ2-7 better. CDR3 length: 16 amino acids. CDR3 residues: CASSSNRLAFPHEQYF. Here the CDR3 DNA reads TGTGCCAGCAGTTCCAATAGACTAGCGTTTCCCCACGAGCAGTACTTC.